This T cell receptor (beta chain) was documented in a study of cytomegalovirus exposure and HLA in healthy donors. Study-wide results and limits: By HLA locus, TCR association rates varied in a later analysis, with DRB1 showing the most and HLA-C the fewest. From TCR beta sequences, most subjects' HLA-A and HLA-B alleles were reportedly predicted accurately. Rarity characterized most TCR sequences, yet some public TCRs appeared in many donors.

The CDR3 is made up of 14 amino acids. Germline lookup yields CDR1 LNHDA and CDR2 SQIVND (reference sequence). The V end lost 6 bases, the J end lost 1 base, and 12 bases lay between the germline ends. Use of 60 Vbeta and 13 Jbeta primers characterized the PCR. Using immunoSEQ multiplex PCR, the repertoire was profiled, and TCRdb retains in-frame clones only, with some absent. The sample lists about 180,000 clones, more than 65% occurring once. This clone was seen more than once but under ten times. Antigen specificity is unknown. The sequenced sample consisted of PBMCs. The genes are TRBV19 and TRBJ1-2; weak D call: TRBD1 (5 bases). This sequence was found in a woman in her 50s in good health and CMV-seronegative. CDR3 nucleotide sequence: TGTGCCAGTAGCCTTGTGGGGCTTAACTATGGCTACACCTTC. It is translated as CASSLVGLNYGYTF. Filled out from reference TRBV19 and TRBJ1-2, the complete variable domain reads DGGITQSPKYLFRKEGQNVTLSCEQNLNHDAMYWYRQDPGQGLRLIYYSQIVNDFQKGDIAEGYSVSREKKESFPLTVTSAQKNPTAFYLCASSLVGLNYGYTFGSGTRLTVV.